A single sample is the source of the 15 T cell receptor beta chains below, sequenced in a study of T cell clusters in autoimmune cytopenias. Each sample's input was around 270 ng genomic DNA, some 34,000 genome equivalents. One tube held mixed TRB-A and TRB-B primer pools for touch-down PCR. TCRdb reanalyzed the multiplex PCR reads, giving one entry per CDR3 protein sequence and no DNA. The table gives under 15,000 distinct CDR3 sequences; the top ten clones make up 3% to 3.5% of it. Sequencing was carried out using peripheral blood. These receptors were collected from a human donor with an autoimmune cytopenia or autoimmune hepatitis (not recorded which).

The rearrangement joins TRBV6-2 or TRBV6-3 to TRBJ2-1; TCRdb gives TRBD2 as the D gene, but with no DNA this cannot be confirmed. CDR3 length: 18 residues. Germline V gene lookup returns CDR1 MNHEY and CDR2 SVGEGT. The CDR3 sequence: CASGPALAGGRSYNEQFF.

This clonotype registers medium-sized (0.01 to 0.1%) by frequency. The chain employs TRBV19 and TRBJ2-1; absent DNA, TCRdb's TRBD2 call cannot be checked. The CDR3 contains 17 residues. Per germline, CDR1 LNHDA and CDR2 SQIVND (reference sequence). Here the CDR3 reads CASSRPTSGRGPKEQFF.

The chain employs TRBV19 and TRBJ1-1; lacking DNA, the TRBD1 call made by TCRdb goes unchecked. The CDR3 sequence is 15 residues long. The germline gives CDR1 LNHDA, CDR2 SQIVND (reference sequence). The CDR3 protein is CASSKDGAGNTEAFF.

The chain carries TRBV20-1 and TRBJ2-7; TCRdb's D call of TRBD1 is untestable without DNA. The V gene's germline CDR1 is DFQATT and CDR2 SNEGSKA (reference sequence). The CDR3 spans 11 residues. CDR3 amino acids: CSASRGYEQYF.

The chain couples TRBV27 to TRBJ2-1. Germline assignment: CDR1 MNHEY and CDR2 SMNVEV (reference sequence). The CDR3 length is 12 residues. CDR3 protein: CASSLPDNEQFF.

This chain links TRBV5-4 with TRBJ1-3. This CDR3 is 16 amino acids long. The germline CDR1 and CDR2 sequences are SGHNT and YYREEE (reference sequence). CDR3 region: CASSSPRYDSGNTIYF.

The rearrangement links TRBV6-5 to TRBJ2-1; checking the TCRdb D call of TRBD1 is not possible without DNA. Germline V gene lookup returns CDR1 MNHEY and CDR2 SVGAGI. The CDR3 covers 14 residues. The CDR3 here is CASSYGTGHNEQFF.

The chain has TRBV10-3 and TRBJ1-2; the D call from TCRdb, TRBD1, cannot be confirmed without DNA. This CDR3 has 16 amino acids. Germline loops: CDR1 ENHRY, CDR2 SYGVKD. The CDR3 here is CAIGGRTGGVGYGYTF.

The CDR3 region is CATSRAAGGGTDTQYF. The chain employs TRBV15 and TRBJ2-3; there is no DNA to check the TCRdb D call of TRBD1. Germline CDR1 is LNHNV and CDR2 is YYDKDF (reference sequence). The CDR3 totals 16 residues.

The genes are TRBV6-6 and TRBJ1-1. This CDR3 is built from 11 residues. CDR1 and CDR2 (germline): MNHNY, SVGAGI (reference sequence). CDR3: CASAANTEAFF.

The rearrangement uses TRBV6-1 and TRBJ2-5. The germline V gene encodes CDR1 MNHNS and CDR2 SASEGT. This CDR3 comprises 12 residues. CDR3 in amino acids: CASSEGRETQYF.

Measured by frequency, this clonotype is medium-sized. This chain uses TRBV29-1 with TRBJ2-3; the TCRdb call, TRBD2, lacks DNA for checking. This CDR3 is 14 amino acids long. Looked up from germline, CDR1 is SQVTM and CDR2 is ANQGSEA. CDR3 region: CSVVVAGSTDTQYF.

The rearrangement uses TRBV6-5 and TRBJ2-1. CDR3 length equals 14 residues. Per germline, CDR1 MNHEY and CDR2 SVGAGI. The CDR3 region is CASSYSNPINEQFF.

This clonotype is labeled medium-sized (0.01 to 0.1%) based on frequency. The chain joins TRBV6-5 to TRBJ2-2. This CDR3 region has 12 residues. Per the germline V gene, CDR1 is MNHEY and CDR2 is SVGAGI. Here the CDR3 reads CASSYSTGELFF.

The chain is built from TRBV6-5 and TRBJ1-6; TCRdb lists TRBD1, though no DNA is available to test this call. Germline V gives CDR1 MNHEY, CDR2 SVGAGI. This CDR3 has 15 residues. CDR3 protein: CASSYSAQGRSPLHF.